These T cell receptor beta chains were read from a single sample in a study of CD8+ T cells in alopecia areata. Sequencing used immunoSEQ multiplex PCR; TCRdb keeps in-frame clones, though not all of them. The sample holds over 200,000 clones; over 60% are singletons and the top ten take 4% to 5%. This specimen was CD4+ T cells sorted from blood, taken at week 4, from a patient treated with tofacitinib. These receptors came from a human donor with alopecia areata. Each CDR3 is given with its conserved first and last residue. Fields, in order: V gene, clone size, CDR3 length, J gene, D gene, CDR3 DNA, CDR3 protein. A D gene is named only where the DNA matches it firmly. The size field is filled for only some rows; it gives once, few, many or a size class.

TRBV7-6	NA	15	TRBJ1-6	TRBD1	TGTGCCAGCAGCAAGGGACAGGGGGTGGGAGAACCCCTCCACTTT	CASSKGQGVGEPLHF
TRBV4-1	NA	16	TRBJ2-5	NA	TGCGCCAGCAGCCAAGGGAAGGGGGTACTTCAAGAGACCCAGTACTTC	CASSQGKGVLQETQYF
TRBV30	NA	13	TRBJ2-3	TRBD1	TGTGCCTGGAGTAGCCAGGGACAGGGGGTCCAGTATTTT	CAWSSQGQGVQYF
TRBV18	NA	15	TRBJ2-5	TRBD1	TGTGCCAGCTCACCAGAGGGGACAGTACAAGAGACCCAGTACTTC	CASSPEGTVQETQYF
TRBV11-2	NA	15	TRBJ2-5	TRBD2	TGTGCCAGCAGCACGGGACTAGCGGGACCAGAGACCCAGTACTTC	CASSTGLAGPETQYF
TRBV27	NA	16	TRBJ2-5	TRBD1	TGTGCCAGCAGTTTATCCGGGACAGGGTTGTGGGAGACCCAGTACTTC	CASSLSGTGLWETQYF
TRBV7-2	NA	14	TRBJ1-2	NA	TGTGCCAGCAGCTTACTCGCGGGGAACTATGGCTACACCTTC	CASSLLAGNYGYTF
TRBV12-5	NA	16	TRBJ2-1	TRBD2	TGTGCTAGTGGTTTGGTACTAGCGGCCTCCTACAATGAGCAGTTCTTC	CASGLVLAASYNEQFF
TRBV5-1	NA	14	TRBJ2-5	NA	TGCGCCAGCAGCCTGGGGACTTACCAAGAGACCCAGTACTTC	CASSLGTYQETQYF
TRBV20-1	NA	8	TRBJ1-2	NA	TGCAGGCCGAGAGGCTACACCTTC	CRPRGYTF
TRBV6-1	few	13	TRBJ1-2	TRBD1	TGTGCCAGCAGTGAAACAGGGGACTATGGCTACACCTTC	CASSETGDYGYTF
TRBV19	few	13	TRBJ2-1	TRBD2	TGTGCCAGTAAGGAGGCGGGGGACAATGAGCAGTTCTTC	CASKEAGDNEQFF
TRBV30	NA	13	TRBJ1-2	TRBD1	TGTGCCTGGAGTGTAACAGGGGGCGATGGCTACACCTTC	CAWSVTGGDGYTF
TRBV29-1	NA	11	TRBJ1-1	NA	TGCAGCGTTGGGACTAACACTGAAGCTTTCTTT	CSVGTNTEAFF
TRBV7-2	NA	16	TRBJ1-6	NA	TGTGCCAGCACCCCCGCGACCGGGACGGGTTATTCACCCCTCCACTTT	CASTPATGTGYSPLHF
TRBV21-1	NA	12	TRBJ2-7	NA	TGTGCCAGCACCGGAAGCTCCTACGAGCAGTACTTC	CASTGSSYEQYF
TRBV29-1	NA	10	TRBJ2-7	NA	TGCAGCGTTGCCGGGAACGAGCAGTACTTC	CSVAGNEQYF
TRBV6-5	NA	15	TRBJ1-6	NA	TGTGCCAGCAATTCACAACAGACCTATAATTCACCCCTCCACTTT	CASNSQQTYNSPLHF
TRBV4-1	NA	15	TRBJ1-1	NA	TGCGCCAGCAGCCAAGAAATCTGGAGGGACACTGAAGCTTTCTTT	CASSQEIWRDTEAFF
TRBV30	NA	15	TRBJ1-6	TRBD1	TGTGCCTGGAGTGTGGGACAGACGAATAATTCACCCCTCCACTTT	CAWSVGQTNNSPLHF
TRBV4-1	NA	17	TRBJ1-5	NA	TGCGCCAGCAGCCAAGACGGAGGAGCGATAGCCAATCAGCCCCAGCATTTT	CASSQDGGAIANQPQHF
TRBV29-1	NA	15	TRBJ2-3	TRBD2	TGCAGCGTTGCGGGGGGGCTTGTAGGAACAGATACGCAGTATTTT	CSVAGGLVGTDTQYF
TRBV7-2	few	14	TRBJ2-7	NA	TGTGCCAGCAGCTTGGACGGGGTTTCCTACGAGCAGTACTTC	CASSLDGVSYEQYF
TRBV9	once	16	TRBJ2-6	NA	TGTGCCAGCAGCGTCAACAGTGGCTCTGGGGCCAACGTCCTGACTTTC	CASSVNSGSGANVLTF
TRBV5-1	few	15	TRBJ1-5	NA	TGCGCCAGCAGCTTGGTAGCTGGGGTCGGTCAGCCCCAGCATTTT	CASSLVAGVGQPQHF
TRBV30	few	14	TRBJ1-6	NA	TGTGCCTGTAAAGGCCGCCTCGAGAATTCACCCCTCCACTTT	CACKGRLENSPLHF
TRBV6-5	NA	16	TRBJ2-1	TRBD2	TGTGCCAGCAGTTACTCAGGCCTAGCGGGGATCAATGAGCAGTTCTTC	CASSYSGLAGINEQFF
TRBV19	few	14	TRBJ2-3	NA	TGTGCCAGTAGTCAAGCTCAGGGTACAGATACGCAGTATTTT	CASSQAQGTDTQYF
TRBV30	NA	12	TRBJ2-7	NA	TGTGCCTGGAGCCCACGTCTGGCGGAGCAGTACTTC	CAWSPRLAEQYF
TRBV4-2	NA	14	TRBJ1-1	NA	TGTGCCAGCAGCCAAGAAACAGGTTGGGCTGAAGCTTTCTTT	CASSQETGWAEAFF
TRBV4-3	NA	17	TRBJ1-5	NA	TGCGCCAGCAGCCAAGATCATCGCACGCGTACGCATCAGCCCCAGCATTTT	CASSQDHRTRTHQPQHF
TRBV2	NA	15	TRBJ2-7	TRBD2	TGTGCCAGCAGTGCCAGGACTAGCGGGACCTACGAGCAGTACTTC	CASSARTSGTYEQYF
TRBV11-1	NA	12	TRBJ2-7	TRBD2	TGTGCCAGCAGCTTAACTAGCGAGAAGCAGTACTTC	CASSLTSEKQYF